This T cell receptor (beta chain) was obtained from a study of a mutant IDH1 vaccine in newly diagnosed glioma. The study's findings and limits: Detectable vaccine-induced immune responses arose in around 95% of patients.

Time point specified: week 23, last vaccination. Every single dose of the vaccine, 300 ug of mutant IDH1 20-mer peptide, came with topical imiquimod. From germline, CDR1 is SGHRS and CDR2 YFSETQ. The CDR3 covers 13 residues. Measured with immunoSEQ multiplex PCR; TCRdb has only the in-frame clones, and not every one. The table shows about 77,000 clones, with around 85% occurring only once. On this clone itself: The antigen is unknown.

The sample consisted of PBMCs, taken from a glioma patient whose treatment included an IDH1 peptide vaccine. This receptor was taken from a woman aged 50 to 65 with glioma. The rearrangement links TRBV5-1 to TRBJ2-5; 7 bases agree with TRBD2. The end of the DNA is better explained by TRBJ2-7, so the J call may be wrong. The CDR3 here is CASSFASGYEQYF. In DNA, the CDR3 is TGCGCCAGCAGCTTCGCTAGCGGATACGAGCAGTACTTC.